A single sample is the source of the 8 T cell receptor beta chains below, sequenced in a study of blood T cell repertoires in COVID-19. The assay was immunoSEQ multiplex PCR, and TCRdb's table has in-frame clones only and misses some. The sample contains more than 70,000 clones, around 88% of which appear only once. Sample: peripheral blood. The origin of the receptors is an elderly woman with acute or convalescent COVID-19.

J is TRBJ2-1 and V is TRBV6-5; TRBD2 is a possible D gene (5 bases). Germline V lookup: CDR1 MNHEY, CDR2 SVGAGI. The germline V and J ends were trimmed by 6 bases and 10 bases, with 13 bases remaining between them. This CDR3 is 12 amino acids long. The CDR3 DNA is TGTGCCAGCAGGCCAACTAGTTGGGAGCAGTTCTTC. This sequence encodes CASRPTSWEQFF.

The chain couples TRBV4-1 to TRBJ1-5; possibly TRBD1 for D (6 bases). Per germline, CDR1 MGHRA and CDR2 YSYEKL. CDR3 length: 16 residues. The germline V and J ends were trimmed by 0 bases and 2 bases, with 11 bases remaining between them. CDR3 amino acids: CASSQEGGLGNQPQHF. In DNA form, the CDR3 reads TGCGCCAGCAGCCAAGAGGGGGGGCTTGGCAATCAGCCCCAGCATTTT.

This chain connects TRBV6-5 to TRBJ2-3; the D is unclear. The germline V and J ends were trimmed by 6 bases and 5 bases, with 15 bases remaining between them. This CDR3 is 14 amino acids long. Germline V gene lookup returns CDR1 MNHEY and CDR2 SVGAGI. As DNA, the CDR3 is TGTGCCAGCAGCCAAGGATGGGCGAGAGATACGCAGTATTTT. Translating gives CASSQGWARDTQYF.

The chain employs TRBV5-1 and TRBJ2-7, with 7 nucleotides matching TRBD2. The trim removed 0 bases at V and 1 base at J, leaving 1 base unmatched. The CDR3 has 14 residues. Germline lookup yields CDR1 SGHRS and CDR2 YFSETQ. CDR3 bases: TGCGCCAGCAGCTTGGCGGGGGGATCCTACGAGCAGTACTTC. Residues: CASSLAGGSYEQYF.

V gene TRBV29-1 combines with J gene TRBJ1-2, with D possibly TRBD1 on 5 matching bases. V was pared by 4 bases and J by 2 bases, with 8 bases between. The length of the CDR3 is 12 residues. Germline V gene sequence: CDR1 SQVTM, CDR2 ANQGSEA. CDR3 protein: CSVVGGNYGYTF. Here the CDR3 DNA reads TGCAGCGTTGTTGGGGGGAACTATGGCTACACCTTC. Filled out from reference TRBV29-1 and TRBJ1-2, the complete variable domain reads SAVISQKPSRDICQRGTSLTIQCQVDSQVTMMFWYRQQPGQSLTLIATANQGSEATYESGFVIDKFPISRPNLTFSTLTVSNMSPEDSSIYLCSVVGGNYGYTFGSGTRLTVV.

V is TRBV29-1 and J is TRBJ1-1, with 12 bases aligning to TRBD1. The CDR3 covers 15 residues. Germline assignment: CDR1 SQVTM and CDR2 ANQGSEA. The V gene end was trimmed by 5 bases and the J gene end by 4 bases; junction bases not matched to a gene: 8. The CDR3 spells CSVQDPGQGATEAFF. CDR3 bases: TGCAGCGTTCAGGACCCGGGACAGGGGGCCACTGAAGCTTTCTTT.

This chain links TRBV20-1 with TRBJ2-7, with no clear D. Germline V gene sequence: CDR1 DFQATT, CDR2 SNEGSKA (reference sequence). Trimming stripped 6 bases from V and 7 bases from J, with 13 bases between. The CDR3 runs to 11 residues. For the CDR3, the DNA is TGCAGTGCGTCACTATGGCGGGAGCAGTACTTC. It specifies CSASLWREQYF.

This sequence joins TRBV5-4 and TRBJ2-1, with D possibly matching TRBD2 (6 bases). CDR1 is SGHNT, CDR2 YYREEE, per germline (reference sequence). Trimming cost V 4 bases and J 1 base, with 12 bases left between them. This CDR3 has 15 amino acids. The CDR3 bases are TGTGCCAGCAGCGCCGGGACTCCTTCCTACAATGAGCAGTTCTTC. Translation gives CASSAGTPSYNEQFF.